One sample yielded the 8 T cell receptor beta chains listed below, sequenced in a study of T cell changes during pregnancy in multiple sclerosis. Only in-frame clones appear in the TCRdb table, and some are missing; sequencing was by immunoSEQ multiplex PCR. Of approximately 44,000 clones in the sample, just under 95% were seen once. The sample here was CD4+ T cells from peripheral blood mononuclear cells, taken in the third trimester of pregnancy. These receptor sequences come from a female donor with multiple sclerosis, enrolled in a pregnancy study.

This clone was counted once. The V and J genes are TRBV5-4 and TRBJ2-1; 8 nucleotides line up with TRBD1. Germline-derived CDR1 and CDR2 are SGHNT and YYREEE (reference sequence). The junction had 10 bases not matched to a gene; V was cut back by 0 bases and J by 5 bases. The length of the CDR3 is 17 residues. This CDR3 reads CASSLAPPGGRDNEQFF. As DNA, the CDR3 is TGTGCCAGCAGCTTGGCCCCGCCAGGGGGCCGCGACAATGAGCAGTTCTTC.

This clone was recorded only once. V gene TRBV2 combines with J gene TRBJ2-7; 8 bases match TRBD1. This CDR3 is 17 amino acids long. Trimming at V came to 5 bases and at J to 5 bases, leaving 17 bases not matched to a gene. Germline assignment: CDR1 SNHLY and CDR2 FYNNEI. The CDR3 reads CASSPRTGTGRGNEQYF. CDR3 sequence (DNA): TGTGCCAGCAGTCCGCGGACAGGGACAGGCCGAGGGAACGAGCAGTACTTC.

V gene TRBV19 combines with J gene TRBJ1-1; a possible D gene is TRBD1 (6 bases). The CDR3 contains 14 residues. Trimming pared 7 bases from V and 1 base from J, leaving 13 bases between. Looked up from germline, CDR1 is LNHDA and CDR2 is SQIVND (reference sequence). CDR3 sequence reads: CASTLTGENTEAFF. For the CDR3, the DNA is TGTGCCAGTACCCTGACAGGAGAGAACACTGAAGCTTTCTTT.

V usage is TRBV5-1 and J usage is TRBJ2-1; the match to TRBD2 covers 7 bases. V lost 5 bases, J lost 2 bases, and 13 bases stayed unmatched. This CDR3 has 17 amino acids. CDR1 SGHRS and CDR2 YFSETQ come from the germline V gene. CDR3 amino acids: CASRQFSGSLTYNEQFF. CDR3 DNA: TGCGCCAGCAGACAGTTTAGCGGGTCCCTTACCTACAATGAGCAGTTCTTC.

This sequence joins TRBV6-6 and TRBJ2-7; D possibly corresponds to TRBD2 (5 bases). Germline assignment: CDR1 MNHNY and CDR2 SVGAGI (reference sequence). CDR3 length: 14 amino acids. Trimming left V 11 bases short and J 0 bases short, with 17 bases between. This CDR3 is CAALRSGSSYEQYF. The CDR3 coding sequence is TGTGCCGCCCTGAGGTCGGGAAGCTCCTACGAGCAGTACTTC.

The genes are TRBV5-1 and TRBJ2-1; 13 nucleotides align to TRBD2. Looked up from germline, CDR1 is SGHRS and CDR2 is YFSETQ. The CDR3 contains 19 residues. V shed 4 bases, J shed 9 bases, and the junction held 19 bases outside the gene matches. As DNA, the CDR3 is TGCGCCAGCAGCCCACTGGGACTAGCGGGGTCGCGGGAGCACGGTGAGCAGTTCTTC. This codes for CASSPLGLAGSREHGEQFF. The full variable domain, completed using reference TRBV5-1 and TRBJ2-1, is KAGVTQTPRYLIKTRGQQVTLSCSPISGHRSVSWYQQTPGQGLQFLFEYFSETQRNKGNFPGRFSGRQFSNSRSEMNVSTLELGDSALYLCASSPLGLAGSREHGEQFFGPGTRLTVL.

V usage is TRBV28 and J usage is TRBJ2-7; unclear D gene. Germline V CDR1 and CDR2: MDHEN, SYDVKM. V lost 5 bases to trimming and J lost 0 bases, with 14 bases between them. CDR3 size: 15 residues. CDR3 sequence reads: CASSPRRGSSYEQYF. CDR3 DNA: TGTGCCAGCAGTCCCCGGCGCGGAAGCTCCTACGAGCAGTACTTC.

The CDR3 sequence: CASSPRTSGSVTGELFF. CDR3 DNA: TGTGCCAGCTCCCCTCGGACTAGCGGGAGCGTCACCGGGGAGCTGTTTTTT. The chain uses TRBV18 and TRBJ2-2; 13 bases match TRBD2. The CDR3 has 17 amino acids. Germline CDR1 is KGHSH and CDR2 is LQKENI. V lost 6 bases, J lost 4 bases, and 8 bases stayed unmatched. The complete variable domain, with remaining parts taken from reference TRBV18 and TRBJ2-2, reads NAGVMQNPRHLVRRRGQEARLRCSPMKGHSHVYWYRQLPEEGLKFMVYLQKENIIDESGMPKERFSAEFPKEGPSILRIQQVVRGDSAAYFCASSPRTSGSVTGELFFGEGSRLTVL.